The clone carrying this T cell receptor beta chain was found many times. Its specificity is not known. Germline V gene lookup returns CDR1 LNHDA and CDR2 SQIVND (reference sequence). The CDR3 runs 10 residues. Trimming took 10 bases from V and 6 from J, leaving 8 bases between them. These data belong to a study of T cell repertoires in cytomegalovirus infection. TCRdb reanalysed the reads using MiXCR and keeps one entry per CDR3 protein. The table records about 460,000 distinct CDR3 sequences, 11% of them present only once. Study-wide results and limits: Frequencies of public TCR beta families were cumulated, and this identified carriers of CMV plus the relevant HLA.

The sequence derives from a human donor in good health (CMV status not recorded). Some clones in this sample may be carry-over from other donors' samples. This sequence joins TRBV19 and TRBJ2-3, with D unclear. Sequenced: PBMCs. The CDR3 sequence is CATHKDTQYF. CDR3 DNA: TGTGCCACCCACAAGGATACGCAGTATTTT.